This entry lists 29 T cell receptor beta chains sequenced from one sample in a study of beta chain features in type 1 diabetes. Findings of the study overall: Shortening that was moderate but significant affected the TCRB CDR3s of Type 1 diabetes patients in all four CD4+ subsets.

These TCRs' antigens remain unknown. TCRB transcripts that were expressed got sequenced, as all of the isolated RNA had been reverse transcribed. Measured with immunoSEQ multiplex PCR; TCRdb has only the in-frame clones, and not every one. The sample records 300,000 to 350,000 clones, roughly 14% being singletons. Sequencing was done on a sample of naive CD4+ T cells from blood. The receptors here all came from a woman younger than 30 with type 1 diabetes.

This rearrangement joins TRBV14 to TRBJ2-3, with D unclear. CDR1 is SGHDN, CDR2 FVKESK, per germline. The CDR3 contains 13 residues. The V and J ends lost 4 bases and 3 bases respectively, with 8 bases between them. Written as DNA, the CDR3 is TGTGCCAGCAGCCTTCTCAGGACAGATACGCAGTATTTT. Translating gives CASSLLRTDTQYF.

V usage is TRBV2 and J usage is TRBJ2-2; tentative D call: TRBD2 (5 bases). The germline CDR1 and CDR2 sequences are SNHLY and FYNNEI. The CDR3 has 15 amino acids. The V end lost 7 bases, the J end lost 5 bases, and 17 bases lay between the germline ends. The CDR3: CASIGPGRLTGELFF. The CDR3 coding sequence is TGTGCCAGCATTGGTCCGGGAAGGTTGACCGGGGAGCTGTTTTTT.

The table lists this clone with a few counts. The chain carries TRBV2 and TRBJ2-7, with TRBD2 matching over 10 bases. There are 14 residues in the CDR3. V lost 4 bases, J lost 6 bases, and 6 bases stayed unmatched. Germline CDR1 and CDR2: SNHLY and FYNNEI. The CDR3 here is CASSVSSGSLEQYF. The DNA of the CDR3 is TGTGCCAGCAGTGTATCTAGCGGGAGTCTCGAGCAGTACTTC.

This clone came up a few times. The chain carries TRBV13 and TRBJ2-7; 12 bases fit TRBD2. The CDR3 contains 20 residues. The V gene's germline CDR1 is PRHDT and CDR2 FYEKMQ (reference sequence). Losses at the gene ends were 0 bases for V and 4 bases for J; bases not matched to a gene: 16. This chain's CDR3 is CASSLGRLAGERGRGYEQYV. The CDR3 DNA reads TGTGCCAGCAGCTTAGGACGACTAGCGGGAGAGAGAGGCAGGGGATACGAGCAGTACGTC.

The CDR3, as DNA: TGTGCCAGCAGCTGGGCGGGAGGCGGGTCAGAGACCCAGTACTTC. This codes for CASSWAGGGSETQYF. This chain connects TRBV7-2 to TRBJ2-5, with TRBD2 identical over 8 bases. Losses at the gene ends were 4 bases for V and 4 bases for J; bases not matched to a gene: 8. This CDR3 has 15 residues. The V gene's germline CDR1 is SGHTA and CDR2 FQGNSA.

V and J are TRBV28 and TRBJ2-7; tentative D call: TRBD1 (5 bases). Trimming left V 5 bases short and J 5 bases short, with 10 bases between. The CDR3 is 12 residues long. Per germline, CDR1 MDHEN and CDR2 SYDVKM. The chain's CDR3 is CASSPGHDEQYV. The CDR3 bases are TGTGCCAGCAGTCCCGGACACGACGAGCAGTACGTC.

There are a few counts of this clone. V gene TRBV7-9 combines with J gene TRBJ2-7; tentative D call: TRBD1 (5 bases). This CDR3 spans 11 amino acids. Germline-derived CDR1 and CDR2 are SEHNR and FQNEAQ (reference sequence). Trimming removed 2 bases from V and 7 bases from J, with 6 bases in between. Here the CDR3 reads CASSLKGEQYF. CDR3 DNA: TGTGCCAGCAGCTTAAAGGGGGAGCAGTACTTC.

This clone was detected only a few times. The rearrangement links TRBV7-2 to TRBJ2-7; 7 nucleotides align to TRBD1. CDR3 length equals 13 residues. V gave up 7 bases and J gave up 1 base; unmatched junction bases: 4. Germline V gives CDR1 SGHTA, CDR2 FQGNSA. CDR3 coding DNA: TGTGCCAGCACACAGGGGAATTCCTACGAGCAGTACTTC. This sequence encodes CASTQGNSYEQYF.

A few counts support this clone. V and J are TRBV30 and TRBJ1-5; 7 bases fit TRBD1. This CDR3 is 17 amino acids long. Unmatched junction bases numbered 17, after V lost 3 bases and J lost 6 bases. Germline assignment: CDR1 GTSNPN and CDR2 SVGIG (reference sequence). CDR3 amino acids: CAWRHGTVGVFGQPQHF. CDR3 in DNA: TGTGCCTGGAGGCACGGGACAGTCGGGGTATTTGGTCAGCCCCAGCATTTT.

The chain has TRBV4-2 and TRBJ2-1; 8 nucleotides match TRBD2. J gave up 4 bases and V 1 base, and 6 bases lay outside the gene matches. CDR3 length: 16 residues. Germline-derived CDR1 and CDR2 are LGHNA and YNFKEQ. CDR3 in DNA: TGTGCCAGCAGCCAAGTTGGCGGGAGGAAATACAATGAGCAGTTCTTC. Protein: CASSQVGGRKYNEQFF.

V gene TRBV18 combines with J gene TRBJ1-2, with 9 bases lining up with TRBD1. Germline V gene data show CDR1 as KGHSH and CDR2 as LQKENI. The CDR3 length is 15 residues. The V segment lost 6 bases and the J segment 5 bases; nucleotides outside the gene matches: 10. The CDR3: CASSTLQGAEYGYTF. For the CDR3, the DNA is TGTGCCAGCTCGACACTACAGGGGGCGGAATATGGCTACACCTTC.

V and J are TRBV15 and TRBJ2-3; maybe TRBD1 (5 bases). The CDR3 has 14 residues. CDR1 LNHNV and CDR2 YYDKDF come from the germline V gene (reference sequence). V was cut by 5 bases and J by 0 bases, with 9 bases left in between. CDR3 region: CATSAGQSTDTQYF. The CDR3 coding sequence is TGTGCCACCAGCGCAGGGCAAAGCACAGATACGCAGTATTTT.

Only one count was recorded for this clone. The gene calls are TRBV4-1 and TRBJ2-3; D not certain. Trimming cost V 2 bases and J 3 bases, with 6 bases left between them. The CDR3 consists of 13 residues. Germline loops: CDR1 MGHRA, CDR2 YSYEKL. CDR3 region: CASSQTVTDTQYF. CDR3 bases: TGCGCCAGCAGCCAAACAGTTACAGATACGCAGTATTTT.

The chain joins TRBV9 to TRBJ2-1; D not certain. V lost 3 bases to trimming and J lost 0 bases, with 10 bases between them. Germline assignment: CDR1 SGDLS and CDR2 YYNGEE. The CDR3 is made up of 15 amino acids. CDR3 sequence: CASSAIVSSYNEQFF. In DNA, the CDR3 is TGTGCCAGCAGCGCTATAGTGAGCTCCTACAATGAGCAGTTCTTC.

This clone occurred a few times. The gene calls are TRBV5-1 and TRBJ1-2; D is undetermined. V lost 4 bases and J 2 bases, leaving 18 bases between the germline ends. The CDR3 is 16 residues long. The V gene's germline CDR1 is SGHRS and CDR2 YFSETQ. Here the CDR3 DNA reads TGCGCCAGCAGCATAGGATGGGTCGGAGAAAACTATGGCTACACCTTC. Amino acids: CASSIGWVGENYGYTF.

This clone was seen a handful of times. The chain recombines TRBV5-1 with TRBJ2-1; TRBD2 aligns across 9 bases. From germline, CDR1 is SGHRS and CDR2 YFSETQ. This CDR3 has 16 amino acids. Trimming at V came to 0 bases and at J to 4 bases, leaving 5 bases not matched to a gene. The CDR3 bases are TGCGCCAGCAGCTTGGAAGGACTAGCGCCTTACAATGAGCAGTTCTTC. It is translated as CASSLEGLAPYNEQFF.

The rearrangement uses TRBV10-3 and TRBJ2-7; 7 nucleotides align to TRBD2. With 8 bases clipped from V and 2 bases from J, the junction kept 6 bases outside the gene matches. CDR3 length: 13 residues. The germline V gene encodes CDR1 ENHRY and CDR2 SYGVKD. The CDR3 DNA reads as TGTGCCATCCCGGGACTACCCCCCTACGAGCAGTACGTC. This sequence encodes CAIPGLPPYEQYV.

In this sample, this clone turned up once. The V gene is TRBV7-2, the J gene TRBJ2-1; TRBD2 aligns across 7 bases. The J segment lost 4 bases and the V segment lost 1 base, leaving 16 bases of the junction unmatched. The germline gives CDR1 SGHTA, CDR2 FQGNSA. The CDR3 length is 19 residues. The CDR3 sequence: CASSLGLAGNLWGYNEQFF. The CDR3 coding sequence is TGTGCCAGCAGCTTAGGACTAGCAGGAAACCTCTGGGGTTACAATGAGCAGTTCTTC.

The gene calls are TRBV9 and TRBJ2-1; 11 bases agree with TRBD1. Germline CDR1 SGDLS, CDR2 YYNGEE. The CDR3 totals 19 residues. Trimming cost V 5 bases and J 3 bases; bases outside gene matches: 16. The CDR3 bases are TGTGCCAGCAGTCCCGCCGGGACAGGGGGATTGGTCGGCTACAATGAGCAGTTCTTC. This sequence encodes CASSPAGTGGLVGYNEQFF.

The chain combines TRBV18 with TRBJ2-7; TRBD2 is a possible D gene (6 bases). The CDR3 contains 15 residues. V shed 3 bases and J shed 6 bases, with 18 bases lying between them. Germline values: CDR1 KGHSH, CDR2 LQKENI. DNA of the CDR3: TGTGCCAGCTCACCCGGGCAGGGAGGTCGCCGCGAGCAGTACGTC. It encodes CASSPGQGGRREQYV.

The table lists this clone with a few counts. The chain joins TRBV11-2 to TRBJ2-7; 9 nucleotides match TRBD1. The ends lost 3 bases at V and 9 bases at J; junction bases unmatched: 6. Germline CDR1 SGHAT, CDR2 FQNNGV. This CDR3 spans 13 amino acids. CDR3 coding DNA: TGTGCCAGCAGCTTGGGGACAGGGATCCGGCAGTACGTC. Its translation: CASSLGTGIRQYV.

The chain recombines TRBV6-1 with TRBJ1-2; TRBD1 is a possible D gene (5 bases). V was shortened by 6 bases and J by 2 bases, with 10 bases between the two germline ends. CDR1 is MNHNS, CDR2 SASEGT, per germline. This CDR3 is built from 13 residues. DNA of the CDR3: TGTGCCAGCAGACCGGACACCAACTATGGCTACACCTTC. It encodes CASRPDTNYGYTF.

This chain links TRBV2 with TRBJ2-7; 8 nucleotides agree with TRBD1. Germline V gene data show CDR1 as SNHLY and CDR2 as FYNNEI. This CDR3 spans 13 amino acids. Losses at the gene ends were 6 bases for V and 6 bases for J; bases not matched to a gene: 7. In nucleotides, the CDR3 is TGTGCCAGCAGGGTTCAACAGGGGGGCGAGCAGTACTTC. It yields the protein CASRVQQGGEQYF.

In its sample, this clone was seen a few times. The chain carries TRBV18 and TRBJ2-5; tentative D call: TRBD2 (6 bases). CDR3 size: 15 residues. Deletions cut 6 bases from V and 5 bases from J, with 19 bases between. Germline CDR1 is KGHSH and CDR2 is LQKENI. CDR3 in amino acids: CASSPPRRAGETQYF. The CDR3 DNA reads TGTGCCAGCTCTCCGCCGAGGAGGGCAGGGGAGACCCAGTACTTC.

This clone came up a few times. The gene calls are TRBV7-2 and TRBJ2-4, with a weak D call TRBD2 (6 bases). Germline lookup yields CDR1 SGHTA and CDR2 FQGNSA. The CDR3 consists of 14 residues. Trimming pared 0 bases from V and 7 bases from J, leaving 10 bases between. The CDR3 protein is CASSLAWGENIQYF. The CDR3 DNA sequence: TGTGCCAGCAGCTTAGCGTGGGGGGAGAACATTCAGTACTTC.

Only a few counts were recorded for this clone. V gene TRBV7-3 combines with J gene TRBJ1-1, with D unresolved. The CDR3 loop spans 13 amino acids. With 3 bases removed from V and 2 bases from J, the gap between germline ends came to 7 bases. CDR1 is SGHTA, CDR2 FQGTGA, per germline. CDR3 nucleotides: TGTGCCAGCAGCTTTAGAGGAAACACTGAAGCTTTCTTT. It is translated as CASSFRGNTEAFF.

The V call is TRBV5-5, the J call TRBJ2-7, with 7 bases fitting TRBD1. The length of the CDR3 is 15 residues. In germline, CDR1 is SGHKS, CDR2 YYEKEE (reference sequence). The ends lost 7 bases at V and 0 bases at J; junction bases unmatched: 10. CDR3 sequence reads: CASSLRRDSSYEQYF. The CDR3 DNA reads TGTGCCAGCTCCCTACGCCGGGACAGCTCCTACGAGCAGTACTTC.

The CDR3 spells CAWSVQVTGELFF. The CDR3 nucleotides read TGTGCCTGGAGTGTACAGGTCACCGGGGAGCTGTTTTTT. The chain carries TRBV30 and TRBJ2-2, with D maybe TRBD1 (5 bases). The CDR3 spans 13 residues. The V gene lost 0 bases and the J gene lost 4 bases, with 6 bases spanning the gap. Per germline, CDR1 GTSNPN and CDR2 SVGIG (reference sequence).

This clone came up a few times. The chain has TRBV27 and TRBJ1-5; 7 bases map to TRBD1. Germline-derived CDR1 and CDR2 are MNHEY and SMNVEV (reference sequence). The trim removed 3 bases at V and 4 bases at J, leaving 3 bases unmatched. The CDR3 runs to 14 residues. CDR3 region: CASSFLGQNQPQHF. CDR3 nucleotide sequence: TGTGCCAGCAGTTTTTTGGGACAGAATCAGCCCCAGCATTTT.